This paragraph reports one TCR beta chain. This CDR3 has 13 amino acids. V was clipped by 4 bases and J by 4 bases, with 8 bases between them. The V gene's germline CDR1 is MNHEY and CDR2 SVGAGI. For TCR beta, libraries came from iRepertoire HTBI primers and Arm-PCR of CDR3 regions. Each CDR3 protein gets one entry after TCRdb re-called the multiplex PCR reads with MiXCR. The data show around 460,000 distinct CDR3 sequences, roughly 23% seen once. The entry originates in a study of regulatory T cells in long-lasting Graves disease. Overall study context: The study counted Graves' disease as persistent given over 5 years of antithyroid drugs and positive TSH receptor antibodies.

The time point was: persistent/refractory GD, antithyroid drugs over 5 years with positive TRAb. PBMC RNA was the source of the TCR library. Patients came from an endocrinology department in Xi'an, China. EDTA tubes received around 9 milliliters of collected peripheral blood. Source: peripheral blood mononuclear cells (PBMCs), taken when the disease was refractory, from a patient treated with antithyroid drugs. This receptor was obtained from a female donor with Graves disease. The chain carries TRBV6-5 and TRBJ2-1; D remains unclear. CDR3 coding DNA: TGTGCCAGCAGTTTGGAAGAATACAATGAGCAGTTCTTC. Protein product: CASSLEEYNEQFF.